Here is one T cell receptor (beta chain) with its context. This entry is derived from a study of blood T cell repertoires in COVID-19. Overall study context: Acute and convalescent COVID-19 samples came from the United States, Italy and Spain. Sources were T cells, B-cell-depleted T cells, or PBMCs; the material itself was cDNA or gDNA.

Only in-frame clones appear in the TCRdb table, and some are missing; sequencing was by immunoSEQ multiplex PCR. The sample lists 94,000 or so clones; 80% to 90% were seen once. The germline V gene has CDR1 SGHDT and CDR2 YYEEEE. V was pared by 4 bases and J by 3 bases, with 6 bases of the junction left unmatched. The CDR3 totals 14 residues. The chain recombines TRBV5-6 with TRBJ2-7, with 8 bases identical to TRBD1. The sequence was collected from a woman aged 70-85 years with acute or convalescent COVID-19. What was sequenced was peripheral blood. The CDR3 is CASSQDRDFYEQYF. For the CDR3, the DNA is TGTGCCAGCAGCCAGGACAGGGATTTCTACGAGCAGTACTTC.